Included here is one TCR beta chain sequence, with context. V shed 3 bases, J shed 4 bases, and the junction held 7 bases outside the gene matches. Germline assignment: CDR1 SGHRS and CDR2 YFSETQ. This CDR3 region has 15 residues. TCRdb's table, derived via immunoSEQ multiplex PCR, lists solely in-frame clones and lacks some. The data show more than 6,000 clones, 65% to 80% seen once. Tumor samples were taken before definitive surgery or chemotherapy. The source of the sample is a study of high-grade serous ovarian cancer treatment subgroups. Sequenced sample: tumor tissue. The chain employs TRBV5-1 and TRBJ2-5; 9 bases fit TRBD1. The origin of this receptor is a human donor with high-grade serous ovarian cancer. Written as DNA, the CDR3 is TGCGCCAGCAGCTCATCCGGGACAGGGTTAGAGACCCAGTACTTC. As protein: CASSSSGTGLETQYF.